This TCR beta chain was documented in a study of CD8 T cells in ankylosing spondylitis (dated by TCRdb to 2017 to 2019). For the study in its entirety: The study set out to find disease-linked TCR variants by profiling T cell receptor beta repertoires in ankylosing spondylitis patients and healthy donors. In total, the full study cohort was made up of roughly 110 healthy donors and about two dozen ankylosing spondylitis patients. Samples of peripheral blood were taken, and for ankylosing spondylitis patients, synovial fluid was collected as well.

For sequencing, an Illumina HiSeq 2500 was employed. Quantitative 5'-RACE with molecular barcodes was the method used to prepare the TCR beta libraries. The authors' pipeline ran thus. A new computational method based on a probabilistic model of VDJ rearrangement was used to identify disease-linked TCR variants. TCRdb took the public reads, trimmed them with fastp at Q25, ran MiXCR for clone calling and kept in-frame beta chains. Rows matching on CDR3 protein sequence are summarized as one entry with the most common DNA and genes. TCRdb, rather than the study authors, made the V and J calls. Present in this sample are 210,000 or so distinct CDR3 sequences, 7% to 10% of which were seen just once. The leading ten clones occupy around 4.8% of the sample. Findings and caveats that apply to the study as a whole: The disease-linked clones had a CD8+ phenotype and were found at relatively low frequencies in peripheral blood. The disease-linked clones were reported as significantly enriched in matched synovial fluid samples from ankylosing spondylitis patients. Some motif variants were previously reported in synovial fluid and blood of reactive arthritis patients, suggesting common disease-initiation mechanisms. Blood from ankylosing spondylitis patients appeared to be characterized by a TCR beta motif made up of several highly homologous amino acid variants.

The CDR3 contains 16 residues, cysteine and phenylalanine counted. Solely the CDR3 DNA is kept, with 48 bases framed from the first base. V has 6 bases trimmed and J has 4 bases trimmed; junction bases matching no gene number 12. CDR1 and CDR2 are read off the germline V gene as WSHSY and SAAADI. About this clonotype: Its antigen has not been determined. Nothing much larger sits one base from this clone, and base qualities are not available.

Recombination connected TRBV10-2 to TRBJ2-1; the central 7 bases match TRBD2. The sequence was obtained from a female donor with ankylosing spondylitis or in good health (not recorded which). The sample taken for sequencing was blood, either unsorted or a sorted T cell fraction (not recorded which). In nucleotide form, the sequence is TGCGCCAGCAGGGGACCGATAGCGGGTCCTTACAATGAGCAGTTCTTC. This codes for CASRGPIAGPYNEQFF.